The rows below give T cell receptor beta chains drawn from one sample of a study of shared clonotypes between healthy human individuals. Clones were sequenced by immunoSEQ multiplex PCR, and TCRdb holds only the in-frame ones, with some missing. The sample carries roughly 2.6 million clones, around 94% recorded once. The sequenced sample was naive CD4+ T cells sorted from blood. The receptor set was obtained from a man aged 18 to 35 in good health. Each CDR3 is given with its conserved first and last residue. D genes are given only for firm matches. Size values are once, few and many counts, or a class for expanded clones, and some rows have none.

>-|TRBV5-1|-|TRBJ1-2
CASSLSGTDYGYTF
TGCGCCAGCAGCCTCTCCGGGACGGACTATGGCTACACCTTC
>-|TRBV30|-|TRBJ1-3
CAWSVGRTSSGNTIYF
TGTGCCTGGAGTGTAGGGCGGACCTCCTCTGGAAACACCATATATTTT
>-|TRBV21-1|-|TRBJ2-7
CASSTEANRDYEQYF
TGTGCCAGCAGCACAGAAGCCAACCGGGATTACGAGCAGTACTTC
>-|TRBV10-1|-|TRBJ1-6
CASSPGGTERPLHF
TGCGCCAGCAGTCCCGGGGGAACAGAAAGGCCCCTCCACTTT
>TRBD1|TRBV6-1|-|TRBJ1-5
CASRKTGLGNQPQHF
TGTGCCAGCAGAAAGACAGGGTTAGGGAATCAGCCCCAGCATTTT
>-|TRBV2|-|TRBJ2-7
CASSGEYEQYF
TGTGCCAGCAGTGGGGAATACGAGCAGTACTTC
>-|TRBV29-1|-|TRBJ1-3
CSAGGQGRTGNTIYF
TGCAGCGCAGGAGGGCAGGGGAGGACTGGAAACACCATATATTTT
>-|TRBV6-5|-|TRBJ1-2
CASRHGSYGYTF
TGTGCCAGCCGCCACGGGTCCTATGGCTACACCTTC
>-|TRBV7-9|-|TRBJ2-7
CASSSPQQGSYEQYF
TGTGCCAGCAGCTCACCACAGCAGGGGAGCTACGAGCAGTACTTC
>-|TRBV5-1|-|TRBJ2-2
CASSLWGSIDTGELFF
TGCGCCAGCAGCTTGTGGGGCAGCATAGACACCGGGGAGCTGTTTTTT
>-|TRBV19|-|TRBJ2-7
CASSIAFDYSYEQYF
TGTGCCAGTAGTATAGCTTTCGACTACTCCTACGAGCAGTACTTC
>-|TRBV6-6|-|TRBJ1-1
CASSYSNMNTEAFF
TGTGCCAGCAGTTACTCTAACATGAACACTGAAGCTTTCTTT
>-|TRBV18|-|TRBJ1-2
CASSPLDSLYGYTF
TGTGCCAGCTCACCCCTTGACAGCCTCTATGGCTACACCTTC
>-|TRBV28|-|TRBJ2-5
CASKGADVWSQYF
TGTGCCAGCAAGGGCGCAGACGTGTGGTCCCAGTACTTC
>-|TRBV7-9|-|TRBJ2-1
CASSSTGANEQFF
TGTGCCAGCAGTTCAACGGGAGCGAATGAGCAGTTCTTC
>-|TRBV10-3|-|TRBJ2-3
CAISESGVPDTQYF
TGTGCCATCAGTGAGTCAGGGGTTCCAGATACGCAGTATTTT
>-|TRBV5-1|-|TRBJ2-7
CASSLAGGAILYEQYF
TGCGCCAGCAGCTTGGCCGGAGGGGCTATTCTATACGAGCAGTACTTC
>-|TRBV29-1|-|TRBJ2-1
CSYYPSSYNEQFF
TGCAGTTACTATCCGAGCTCCTACAATGAGCAGTTCTTC
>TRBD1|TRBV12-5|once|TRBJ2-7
CASGPDRVYEQYF
TGTGCTAGTGGCCCCGACAGGGTCTACGAGCAGTACTTC
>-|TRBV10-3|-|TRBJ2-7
CAITPQEGSGYEQYF
TGTGCCATCACCCCTCAGGAGGGGAGCGGCTACGAGCAGTACTTC
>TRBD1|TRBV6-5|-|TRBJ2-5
CASSPLQGAAETQYF
TGTGCCAGCAGTCCCCTACAGGGGGCAGCAGAGACCCAGTACTTC
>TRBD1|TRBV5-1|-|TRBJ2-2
CASSLRDRGLGTGELFF
TGCGCCAGCAGCTTGCGGGACAGGGGGCTTGGCACCGGGGAGCTGTTTTTT
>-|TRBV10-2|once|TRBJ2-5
CASRVRARSRETQYF
TGCGCCAGCAGGGTGAGGGCTAGGTCTAGAGAGACCCAGTACTTC
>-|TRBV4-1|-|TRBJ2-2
CASSQGQVITGELFF
TGCGCCAGCAGCCAAGGACAGGTGATCACCGGGGAGCTGTTTTTT
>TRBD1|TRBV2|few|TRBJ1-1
CASSAEGGGLNTEAFF
TGTGCCAGCAGTGCGGAAGGGGGCGGGTTGAACACTGAAGCTTTCTTT
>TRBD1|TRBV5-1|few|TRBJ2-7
CASSLQGSSYEQYF
TGCGCCAGCAGCTTACAGGGGTCCTCCTACGAGCAGTACTTC
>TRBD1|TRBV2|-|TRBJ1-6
CASRGGQGMSSPLHF
TGTGCCAGCAGGGGCGGACAGGGAATGAGTTCACCCCTCCACTTT
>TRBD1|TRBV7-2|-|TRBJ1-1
CASSLDTGGTEAFF
TGTGCCAGCAGCTTAGATACAGGGGGCACTGAAGCTTTCTTT
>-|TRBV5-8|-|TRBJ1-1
CASSLGTSNTEAFF
TGTGCCAGCAGCTTGGGGACTTCGAACACTGAAGCTTTCTTT
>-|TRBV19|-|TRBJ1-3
CASSIGGGRGNTIYF
TGTGCCAGTAGTATAGGAGGAGGGAGAGGAAACACCATATATTTT
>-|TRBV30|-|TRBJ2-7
CAWSYHSYEQYF
TGTGCCTGGAGTTACCACTCCTACGAGCAGTACTTC
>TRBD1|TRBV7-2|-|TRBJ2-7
CASSSGQGQGAGGQYF
TGTGCCAGCAGCTCGGGGCAGGGACAGGGGGCCGGGGGACAGTACTTC
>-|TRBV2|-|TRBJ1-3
CASSEDPAGSGNTIYF
TGTGCCAGCAGTGAAGATCCAGCGGGCTCTGGAAACACCATATATTTT
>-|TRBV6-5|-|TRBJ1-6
CASTKTWTNNSPLHF
TGTGCCAGCACCAAAACATGGACAAATAATTCACCCCTCCACTTT
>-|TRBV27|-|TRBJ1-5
CASSLDRLSNQPQHF
TGTGCCAGCAGTTTAGACAGATTGAGCAATCAGCCCCAGCATTTT
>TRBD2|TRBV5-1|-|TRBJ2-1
CASSLAGGGYNEQFF
TGCGCCAGCAGCTTGGCGGGAGGCGGCTACAATGAGCAGTTCTTC
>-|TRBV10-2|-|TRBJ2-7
CASSEIRIPPYEQYF
TGCGCCAGCAGTGAGATCCGTATTCCCCCCTACGAGCAGTACTTC
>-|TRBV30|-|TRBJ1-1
CAWSREVDTEAFF
TGTGCCTGGAGCAGGGAGGTTGACACTGAAGCTTTCTTT
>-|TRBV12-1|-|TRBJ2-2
CASSFAYGTVLRNTGELFF
-
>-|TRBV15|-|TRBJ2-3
CATSRDFPGALDTQYF
TGTGCCACCAGCAGAGATTTCCCGGGAGCGTTAGATACGCAGTATTTT
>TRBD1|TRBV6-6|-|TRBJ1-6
CASRNSGTGRNSPLHF
TGTGCCAGCAGGAACTCCGGGACAGGGCGGAATTCACCCCTCCACTTT
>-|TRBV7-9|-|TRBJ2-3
CASSLGVIHTDTQYF
TGTGCCAGCAGCTTAGGGGTCATACACACAGATACGCAGTATTTT
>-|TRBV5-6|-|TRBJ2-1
CASSLDRHGGNEQFF
TGTGCCAGCAGCCTGGACCGACATGGGGGCAATGAGCAGTTCTTC
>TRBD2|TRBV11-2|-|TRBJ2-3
CASSLLGGWTDTQYF
TGTGCCAGCAGCCTACTGGGGGGGTGGACAGATACGCAGTATTTT
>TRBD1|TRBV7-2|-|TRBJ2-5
CASSLGQYQETQYF
TGTGCCAGCAGCTTGGGACAGTACCAAGAGACCCAGTACTTC
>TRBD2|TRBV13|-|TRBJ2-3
CASSSGGAVADTQYF
TGTGCCAGCAGCTCCGGGGGGGCAGTGGCAGATACGCAGTATTTT
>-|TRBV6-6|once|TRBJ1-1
CASSYRRGANTEAFF
TGTGCCAGCAGTTACCGTCGGGGAGCGAACACTGAAGCTTTCTTT